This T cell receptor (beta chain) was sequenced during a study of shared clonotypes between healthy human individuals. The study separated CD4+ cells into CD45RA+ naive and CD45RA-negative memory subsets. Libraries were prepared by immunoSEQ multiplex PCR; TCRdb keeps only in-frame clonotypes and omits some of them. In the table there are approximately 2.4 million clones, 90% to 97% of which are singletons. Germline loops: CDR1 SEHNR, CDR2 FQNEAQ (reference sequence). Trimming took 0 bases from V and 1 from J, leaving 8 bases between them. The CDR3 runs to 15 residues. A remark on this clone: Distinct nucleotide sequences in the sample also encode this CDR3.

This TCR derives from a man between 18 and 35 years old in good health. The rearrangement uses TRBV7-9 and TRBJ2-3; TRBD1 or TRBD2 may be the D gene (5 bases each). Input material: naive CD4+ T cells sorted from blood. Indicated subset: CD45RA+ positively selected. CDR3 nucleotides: TGTGCCAGCAGCTTAGCGCTGGGGGGCACAGATACGCAGTATTTT. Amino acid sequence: CASSLALGGTDTQYF. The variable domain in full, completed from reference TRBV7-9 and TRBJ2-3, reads DTGVSQNPRHKITKRGQNVTFRCDPISEHNRLYWYRQTLGQGPEFLTYFQNEAQLEKSRLLSDRFSAERPKGSFSTLEIQRTEQGDSAMYLCASSLALGGTDTQYFGPGTRLTVL.